Below are 3 T cell receptor beta chains sequenced from a single sample in a study of T-cell reconstitution after alpha-beta-depleted transplantation in children. Molecular barcoding with unique molecular identifiers was used for the TCRbeta library. TCRdb reanalysed the PCR reads using MiXCR and keeps one entry per CDR3 protein. Here the sample spans some 390,000 distinct CDR3 sequences, roughly 21% being singletons. Sample: PBMCs from the stem cell graft donor, taken from the stem cell graft. Receptor source: a human donor who donated a stem cell graft to a child with acute myeloid leukemia.

This clonotype came up many times. The rearrangement uses TRBV7-3 and TRBJ2-6, with 10 bases lining up with TRBD1. Germline V gives CDR1 SGHTA, CDR2 FQGTGA. The CDR3 length is 18 residues. With 3 bases clipped from V and 0 bases from J, the junction kept 5 bases outside the gene matches. Here the CDR3 DNA reads TGTGCCAGCAGCTTCTCCGGGACAGGGGCCTCTGGGGCCAACGTCCTGACTTTC. It codes for CASSFSGTGASGANVLTF.

This clonotype occurred a few times. The chain uses TRBV7-2 and TRBJ2-3; a possible D gene is TRBD1 (6 bases). Germline CDR1 is SGHTA and CDR2 is FQGNSA. The CDR3 has 16 amino acids. The V end lost 1 base, the J end lost 4 bases, and 15 bases lay between the germline ends. The CDR3 reads CASSLGVGEGADTQYF. The CDR3 DNA is TGTGCCAGCAGCTTAGGGGTTGGAGAGGGGGCAGATACGCAGTATTTT.

The V gene is TRBV20-1, the J gene TRBJ2-1; D is perhaps TRBD2 (5 bases). The V end was cut by 5 bases, the J end by 5 bases, with 25 bases between. Germline CDR1 reads DFQATT; CDR2 reads SNEGSKA (reference sequence). This CDR3 has 17 residues. This CDR3 reads CSAPRAGIMANNNEQFF. The CDR3 DNA is TGCAGTGCTCCTCGGGCCGGGATTATGGCGAACAACAATGAGCAGTTCTTC.